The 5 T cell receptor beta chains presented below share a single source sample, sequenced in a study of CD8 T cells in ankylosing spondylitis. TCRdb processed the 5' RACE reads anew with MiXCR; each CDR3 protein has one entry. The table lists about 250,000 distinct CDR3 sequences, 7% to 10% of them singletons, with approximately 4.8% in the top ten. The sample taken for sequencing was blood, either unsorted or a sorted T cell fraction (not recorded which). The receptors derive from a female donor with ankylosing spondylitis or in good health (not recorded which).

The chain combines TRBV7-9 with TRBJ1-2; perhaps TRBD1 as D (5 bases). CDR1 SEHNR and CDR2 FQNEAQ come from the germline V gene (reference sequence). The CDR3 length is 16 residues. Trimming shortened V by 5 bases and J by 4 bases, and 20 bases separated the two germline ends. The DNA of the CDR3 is TGTGCCAGCAGCCACCCGGGACCGGAGAATATCTATGGCTACACCTTC. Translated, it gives CASSHPGPENIYGYTF. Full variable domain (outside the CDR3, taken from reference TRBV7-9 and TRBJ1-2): DTGVSQNPRHKITKRGQNVTFRCDPISEHNRLYWYRQTLGQGPEFLTYFQNEAQLEKSRLLSDRFSAERPKGSFSTLEIQRTEQGDSAMYLCASSHPGPENIYGYTFGSGTRLTVV.

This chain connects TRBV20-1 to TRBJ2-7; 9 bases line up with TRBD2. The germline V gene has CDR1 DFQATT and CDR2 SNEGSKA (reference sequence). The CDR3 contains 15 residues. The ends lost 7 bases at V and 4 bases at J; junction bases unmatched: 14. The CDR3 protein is CSVGEPSGVLYEQYF. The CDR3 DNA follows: TGCAGTGTCGGCGAACCTAGCGGGGTACTTTACGAGCAGTACTTC.

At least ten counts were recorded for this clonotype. Here the CDR3 reads CASSSDRYTDTQYF. In DNA, the CDR3 is TGTGCCAGCAGCTCCGACAGGTACACAGATACGCAGTATTTT. V usage is TRBV5-5 and J usage is TRBJ2-3; D is possibly TRBD1 (6 bases). The V gene's germline CDR1 is SGHKS and CDR2 YYEKEE (reference sequence). This CDR3 spans 14 amino acids. V was trimmed by 3 bases and J by 2 bases, leaving 10 bases between them.

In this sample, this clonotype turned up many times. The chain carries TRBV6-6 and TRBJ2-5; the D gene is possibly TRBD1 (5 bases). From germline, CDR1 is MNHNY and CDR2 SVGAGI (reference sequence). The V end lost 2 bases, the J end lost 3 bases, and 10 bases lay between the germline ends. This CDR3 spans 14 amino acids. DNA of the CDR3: TGTGCCAGCAGTTACGAGACAGCAAAAGAGACCCAGTACTTC. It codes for CASSYETAKETQYF.

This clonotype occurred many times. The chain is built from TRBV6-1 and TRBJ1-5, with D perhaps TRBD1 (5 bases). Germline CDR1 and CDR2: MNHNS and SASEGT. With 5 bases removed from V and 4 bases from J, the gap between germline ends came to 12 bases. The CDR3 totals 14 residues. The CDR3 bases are TGTGCCAGCAGTCCGCCGGGACGGAATCAGCCCCAGCATTTT. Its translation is CASSPPGRNQPQHF.